Each of the 26 T cell receptor beta chains below was sequenced from the same sample in a study of control samples from healthy donors and cancer patients (TCRdb year 2020). Library preparation used the immunoSEQ multiplex PCR assay. This is the immuneACCESS table as TCRdb keeps it, with only in-frame sequences that have V and J called. A part of the clones is gone; compared with another copy, unresolved V genes explain less than half, and the rest is unexplained. The table for this sample lists more than 25,000 clones; approximately 93% of them were counted only once. More than 6.5% of the sample goes to the ten largest clones. Sequenced sample: blood. These receptor sequences come from a man between 60 and 75 years old in good health.

This chain uses TRBV3-1 (or the pseudogene TRBV3-2) with TRBJ2-7; D is possibly TRBD1 (5 bases). This CDR3 has 17 amino acids. The ends were cut back, 1 base at V and 0 bases at J, with 16 bases in the middle. CDR1 LGHDT and CDR2 YNNKEL come from the germline V gene (reference sequence). The CDR3 bases are TGTGCCAGCAGCCAAGCGGCCTCAGGGTGTCGCTCCTACGAGCAGTACTTC. Protein product: CASSQAASGCRSYEQYF.

The chain joins TRBV10-3 to TRBJ2-7; D not certain. Germline V gives CDR1 ENHRY, CDR2 SYGVKD. The CDR3 runs to 14 residues. Trimming removed 0 bases from V and 6 bases from J, with 12 bases in between. This chain's CDR3 is CAISESTWASEQYF. The CDR3 region has the DNA TGTGCCATCAGTGAGTCAACCTGGGCCTCCGAGCAGTACTTC.

The chain has TRBV9 and TRBJ1-1; D unclear. The length of the CDR3 is 11 residues. The V gene lost 3 bases and the J gene lost 8 bases, with 8 bases spanning the gap. Per germline, CDR1 SGDLS and CDR2 YYNGEE. The CDR3 DNA follows: TGTGCCAGCAGCGAGGAGAGGGAAGCTTTCTTT. This sequence encodes CASSEEREAFF.

The chain carries TRBV9 and TRBJ2-3; 11 bases match TRBD2. This CDR3 is built from 17 residues. Germline V gene lookup returns CDR1 SGDLS and CDR2 YYNGEE. V gave up 4 bases and J gave up 5 bases; unmatched junction bases: 12. The CDR3 loop reads CASSLTGVAGGIDTQYF. The CDR3 DNA reads as TGTGCCAGCAGCCTGACCGGGGTAGCGGGGGGGATAGATACGCAGTATTTT.

This chain uses TRBV7-9 with TRBJ2-3; 12 bases are shared with TRBD2. The CDR3 contains 16 residues. V shed 5 bases and J 0 bases; nucleotides not matched to a gene: 3. Germline V gives CDR1 SEHNR, CDR2 FQNEAQ (reference sequence). The CDR3 DNA sequence: TGTGCCAGCAGCGCAGGACTAGCGGGGAGCACAGATACGCAGTATTTT. Translated, it gives CASSAGLAGSTDTQYF.

This clone came up a few times. CDR3 bases: TGCGCCAGCAGCTTCTCAGGGAATGACTATGGCTACACCTTC. It encodes CASSFSGNDYGYTF. The chain has TRBV5-1 and TRBJ1-2, with D possibly TRBD1 on 5 matching bases. This CDR3 contains 14 residues. The germline gives CDR1 SGHRS, CDR2 YFSETQ. The V and J ends lost 2 bases and 3 bases respectively, with 11 bases between them.

The rearrangement uses TRBV5-6 and TRBJ2-1, with a weak D call TRBD2 (5 bases). The V gene's germline CDR1 is SGHDT and CDR2 YYEEEE. CDR3 length: 13 amino acids. The V end lost 2 bases, the J end lost 7 bases, and 10 bases lay between the germline ends. The CDR3 sequence: CASSFAGGNEQFF. CDR3 DNA sequence: TGTGCCAGCAGCTTTGCGGGCGGTAATGAGCAGTTCTTC.

V gene TRBV5-5 combines with J gene TRBJ2-3; 12 bases agree with TRBD2. The CDR3 loop spans 16 amino acids. The V segment lost 4 bases and the J segment 6 bases; nucleotides outside the gene matches: 9. Germline V gene lookup returns CDR1 SGHKS and CDR2 YYEKEE (reference sequence). The CDR3: CASSPGASGGVDTQYF. In DNA, the CDR3 is TGTGCCAGCAGCCCCGGGGCTAGCGGGGGGGTCGATACGCAGTATTTT.

This clone came up once. V is TRBV5-1 and J is TRBJ1-6; no clear D gene. The CDR3 totals 15 residues. V was shortened by 4 bases and J by 3 bases, with 11 bases between the two germline ends. CDR1 and CDR2 from the germline V gene are SGHRS and YFSETQ. The CDR3 DNA reads TGCGCCAGCAGCCCGAGGGAGGGCTATAATTCACCCCTCCACTTT. Protein sequence: CASSPREGYNSPLHF.

The chain joins TRBV18 to TRBJ1-6; D call uncertain. Germline loops: CDR1 KGHSH, CDR2 LQKENI. Trimming removed 6 bases at V and 5 bases at J, with 8 bases between. This CDR3 has 13 residues. CDR3 coding DNA: TGTGCCAGCTCCGACATCCATAATTCACCCCTCCACTTT. This encodes CASSDIHNSPLHF.

This chain links TRBV6-5 with TRBJ1-3, with 8 bases aligning to TRBD1. The ends lost 6 bases at V and 4 bases at J; junction bases unmatched: 8. Per germline, CDR1 MNHEY and CDR2 SVGAGI. The CDR3 has 15 residues. The CDR3 DNA sequence: TGTGCCAGCAGAGACAGGGGAAATGTAGGAAACACCATATATTTT. Its protein product is CASRDRGNVGNTIYF.

The CDR3 protein is CASSPSTASGANVLTF. CDR3 bases: TGCGCCAGCAGCCCCTCGACAGCCTCTGGGGCCAACGTCCTGACTTTC. V gene TRBV5-1 combines with J gene TRBJ2-6; a possible D gene is TRBD1 (5 bases). The germline V gene has CDR1 SGHRS and CDR2 YFSETQ. Deletions cut 4 bases from V and 0 bases from J, with 11 bases between. The CDR3 covers 16 residues.

The chain has TRBV19 and TRBJ1-1; 12 bases line up with TRBD1. Looked up from germline, CDR1 is LNHDA and CDR2 is SQIVND (reference sequence). J was trimmed by 8 bases and V by 7 bases; bases with no gene match: 5. The CDR3 sequence is 13 residues long. Written as DNA, the CDR3 is TGTGCCAGTATCCGGGACAGGGGGCCAGAAGCTTTCTTT. It translates to CASIRDRGPEAFF.

V and J are TRBV7-2 and TRBJ1-2; no firm D call. Trimming took off 5 bases at V and 8 bases at J, with 12 bases between the two ends. The CDR3 is 12 residues long. Germline V gene data show CDR1 as SGHTA and CDR2 as FQGNSA. The CDR3: CASSPNLGGYTF. The CDR3 DNA reads as TGTGCCAGCAGCCCAAACTTGGGCGGCTACACCTTC. The full variable domain, completed using reference TRBV7-2 and TRBJ1-2, is GAGVSQSPSNKVTEKGKDVELRCDPISGHTALYWYRQSLGQGLEFLIYFQGNSAPDKSGLPSDRFSAERTGGSVSTLTIQRTQQEDSAVYLCASSPNLGGYTFGSGTRLTVV.

The chain recombines TRBV11-2 with TRBJ1-1; D is unresolved. CDR3 size: 11 residues. Germline CDR1 is SGHAT and CDR2 is FQNNGV. V shed 5 bases and J shed 10 bases, with 11 bases lying between them. CDR3 sequence (DNA): TGTGCCAGCAGCCCAATGGCGGGAGCTTTCTTT. It translates to CASSPMAGAFF.

This sequence joins TRBV5-4 and TRBJ2-1, with 10 bases aligning to TRBD1. V dropped 4 bases and J dropped 6; count of bases not matched to a gene: 4. CDR3 length: 14 residues. CDR1 is SGHNT and CDR2 is YYREEE in the germline V gene (reference sequence). The CDR3 here is CASSQWTGGNEQFF. CDR3 bases: TGTGCCAGCAGCCAGTGGACAGGGGGCAATGAGCAGTTCTTC.

The chain combines TRBV29-1 with TRBJ2-2; 7 nucleotides match TRBD1. The CDR3 length is 15 residues. Germline V lookup: CDR1 SQVTM, CDR2 ANQGSEA. The V and J ends lost 5 bases and 4 bases, in that order; junction bases with no gene match: 10. The CDR3 coding sequence is TGCAGCGTTTCGACAGGGAGAAGGGGCACCGGGGAGCTGTTTTTT. Amino acid sequence: CSVSTGRRGTGELFF.

V gene TRBV6-5 combines with J gene TRBJ2-2, with 10 bases identical to TRBD1. J lost 5 bases, V lost 6 bases, and 6 bases had no gene match. The CDR3 is made up of 15 amino acids. From germline, CDR1 is MNHEY and CDR2 SVGAGI. Here the CDR3 reads CASSRDRGFTGELFF. The DNA of the CDR3 is TGTGCCAGCAGCCGGGACAGGGGATTTACCGGGGAGCTGTTTTTT.

The sample holds one count of this clone. J is TRBJ1-1 and V is TRBV6-1, with D hard to call. The length of the CDR3 is 15 residues. V shed 2 bases and J shed 2 bases, with 12 bases lying between them. Looked up from germline, CDR1 is MNHNS and CDR2 is SASEGT. The CDR3 loop is CASSERWATNTEAFF. The DNA for the CDR3 is TGTGCCAGCAGTGAAAGGTGGGCAACCAACACTGAAGCTTTCTTT.

V usage is TRBV4-1 and J usage is TRBJ1-5, with D perhaps TRBD1 (6 bases). This CDR3 has 16 amino acids. V lost 2 bases to trimming and J lost 5 bases, with 16 bases between them. Per germline, CDR1 MGHRA and CDR2 YSYEKL. CDR3 in DNA: TGCGCCAGCAGCCAACTACTCTTACGGACAGATCAGCCCCAGCATTTT. This encodes CASSQLLLRTDQPQHF.

This clone was observed once. This sequence joins TRBV27 and TRBJ2-2; 9 bases map to TRBD2. V lost 11 bases to trimming and J lost 4 bases; unmatched junction nucleotides: 20. The germline gives CDR1 MNHEY, CDR2 SMNVEV (reference sequence). This CDR3 region has 18 residues. The CDR3: CARTPSRGGGAGTGELFF. CDR3 DNA sequence: TGTGCCCGCACTCCTTCGCGGGGCGGGGGGGCCGGCACCGGGGAGCTGTTTTTT.

The chain carries TRBV18 and TRBJ1-5; D gene ambiguous. Germline V gene sequence: CDR1 KGHSH, CDR2 LQKENI. Trimming left V 3 bases short and J 0 bases short, with 6 bases between. This CDR3 contains 14 residues. The CDR3 DNA follows: TGTGCCAGCTCACCTGACATTAGCAATCAGCCCCAGCATTTT. It encodes CASSPDISNQPQHF. Supplemented by reference TRBV18 and TRBJ1-5, the full variable domain reads NAGVMQNPRHLVRRRGQEARLRCSPMKGHSHVYWYRQLPEEGLKFMVYLQKENIIDESGMPKERFSAEFPKEGPSILRIQQVVRGDSAAYFCASSPDISNQPQHFGDGTRLSIL.

The rearrangement uses TRBV6-5 and TRBJ2-5; a possible D gene is TRBD2 (6 bases). The CDR3 sequence is 12 residues long. V was clipped by 7 bases and J by 5 bases, with 11 bases between them. The germline CDR1 and CDR2 sequences are MNHEY and SVGAGI. CDR3 sequence reads: CASMGGWETQYF. CDR3 nucleotides: TGTGCCAGCATGGGGGGATGGGAGACCCAGTACTTC.

This chain joins TRBV3-1 (or the pseudogene TRBV3-2) and TRBJ2-3; TRBD2 matches 9 bases. CDR3 length: 17 residues. Germline V lookup: CDR1 LGHDT, CDR2 YNNKEL (reference sequence). V gave up 4 bases and J gave up 0 bases; unmatched junction bases: 8. CDR3 amino acids: CASSRYIAGASTDTQYF. In nucleotides, the CDR3 is TGTGCCAGCAGCCGCTACATAGCGGGGGCGAGCACAGATACGCAGTATTTT.

The chain is built from TRBV10-1 and TRBJ2-7, with D perhaps matching TRBD1 or TRBD2 (5 bases each). Germline lookup yields CDR1 WNHNN and CDR2 SYGVQD (reference sequence). V was clipped by 6 bases and J by 5 bases, with 11 bases between them. CDR3 length: 12 amino acids. The CDR3 DNA sequence: TGCGCCAGCAGGGGGGATGGACACGAGCAGTACTTC. It encodes CASRGDGHEQYF.

This clone was counted a single time. The rearrangement uses TRBV7-2 and TRBJ2-1; D remains ambiguous. V lost 6 bases to trimming and J lost 0 bases, with 9 bases between them. Germline V CDR1 and CDR2: SGHTA, FQGNSA. The CDR3 loop spans 14 amino acids. The CDR3 sequence is CASRGGDSYNEQFF. DNA for the CDR3: TGTGCCAGCAGGGGCGGTGACTCCTACAATGAGCAGTTCTTC.